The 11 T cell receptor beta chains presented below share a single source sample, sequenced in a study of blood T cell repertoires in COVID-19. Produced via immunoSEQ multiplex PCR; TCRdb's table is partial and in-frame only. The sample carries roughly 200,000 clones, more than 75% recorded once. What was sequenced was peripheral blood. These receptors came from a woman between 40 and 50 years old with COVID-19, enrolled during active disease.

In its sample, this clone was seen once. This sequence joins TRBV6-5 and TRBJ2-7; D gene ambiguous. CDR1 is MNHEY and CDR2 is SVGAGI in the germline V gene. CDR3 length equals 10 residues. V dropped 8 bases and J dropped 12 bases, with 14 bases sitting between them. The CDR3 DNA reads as TGTGCCAGCGTCCGTTCCTTTATGTACTTC. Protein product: CASVRSFMYF.

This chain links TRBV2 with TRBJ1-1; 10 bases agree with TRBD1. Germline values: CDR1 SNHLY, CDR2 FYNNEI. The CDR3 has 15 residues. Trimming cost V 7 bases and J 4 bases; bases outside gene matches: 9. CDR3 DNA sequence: TGTGCCAGCATTCCGGGACAGGGGTGGTTCACTGAAGCTTTCTTT. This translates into CASIPGQGWFTEAFF.

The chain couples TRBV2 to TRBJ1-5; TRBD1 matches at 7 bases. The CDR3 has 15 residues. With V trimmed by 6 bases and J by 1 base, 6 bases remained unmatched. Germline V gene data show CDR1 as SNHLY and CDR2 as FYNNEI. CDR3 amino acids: CASSPQGVSNQPQHF. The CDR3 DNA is TGTGCCAGCAGCCCGCAGGGGGTCAGCAATCAGCCCCAGCATTTT.

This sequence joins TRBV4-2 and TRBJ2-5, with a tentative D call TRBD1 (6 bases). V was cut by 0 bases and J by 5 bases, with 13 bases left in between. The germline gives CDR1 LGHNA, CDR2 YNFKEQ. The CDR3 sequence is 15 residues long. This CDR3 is CASSQDMGAWETQYF. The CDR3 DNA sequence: TGTGCCAGCAGCCAAGATATGGGGGCCTGGGAGACCCAGTACTTC.

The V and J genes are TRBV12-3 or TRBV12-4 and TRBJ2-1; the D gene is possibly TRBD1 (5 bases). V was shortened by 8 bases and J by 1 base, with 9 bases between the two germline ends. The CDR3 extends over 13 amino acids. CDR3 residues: CASDKGSYNEQFF. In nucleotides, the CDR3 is TGTGCCAGCGATAAGGGGTCCTACAATGAGCAGTTCTTC.

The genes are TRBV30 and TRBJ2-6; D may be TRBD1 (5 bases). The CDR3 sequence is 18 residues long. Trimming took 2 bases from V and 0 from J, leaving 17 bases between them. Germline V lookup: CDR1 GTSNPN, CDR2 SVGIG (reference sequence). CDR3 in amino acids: CAWSKVDSFISGANVLTF. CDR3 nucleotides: TGTGCCTGGAGTAAGGTAGACAGTTTTATCTCTGGGGCCAACGTCCTGACTTTC.

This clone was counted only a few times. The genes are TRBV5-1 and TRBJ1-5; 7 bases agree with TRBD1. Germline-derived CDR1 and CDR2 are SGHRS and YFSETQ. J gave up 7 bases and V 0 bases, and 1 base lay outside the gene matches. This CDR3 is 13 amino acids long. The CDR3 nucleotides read TGCGCCAGCAGCTTGGAGGGGGCCCAGCCCCAGCATTTT. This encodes CASSLEGAQPQHF.

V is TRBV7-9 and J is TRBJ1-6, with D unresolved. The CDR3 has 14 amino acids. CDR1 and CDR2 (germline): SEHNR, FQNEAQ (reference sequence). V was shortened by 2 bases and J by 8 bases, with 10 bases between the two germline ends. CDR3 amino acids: CASSLMFGDSPLHF. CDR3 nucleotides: TGTGCCAGCAGCTTAATGTTCGGGGATTCACCCCTCCACTTT.

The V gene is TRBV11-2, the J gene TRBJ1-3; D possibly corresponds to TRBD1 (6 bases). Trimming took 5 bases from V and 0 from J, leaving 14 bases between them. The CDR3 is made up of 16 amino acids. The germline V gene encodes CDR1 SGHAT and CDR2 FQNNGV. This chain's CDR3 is CASSPRGGSSGNTIYF. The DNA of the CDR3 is TGTGCCAGCAGCCCAAGAGGGGGAAGCTCTGGAAACACCATATATTTT.

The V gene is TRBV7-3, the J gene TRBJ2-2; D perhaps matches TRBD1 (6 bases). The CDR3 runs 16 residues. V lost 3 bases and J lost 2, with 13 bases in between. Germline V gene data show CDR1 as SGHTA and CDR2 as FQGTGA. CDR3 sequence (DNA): TGTGCCAGCAGCTTTTACTCACAGGGAAACACCGGGGAGCTGTTTTTT. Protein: CASSFYSQGNTGELFF.

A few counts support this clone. The CDR3 sequence: CAISEPTGEVYEQYF. In DNA, the CDR3 is TGTGCCATCAGTGAACCGACAGGGGAGGTCTACGAGCAGTACTTC. V and J are TRBV10-3 and TRBJ2-7; the match to TRBD1 covers 8 bases. Germline CDR1 is ENHRY and CDR2 is SYGVKD. The CDR3 extends over 15 amino acids. J was trimmed by 3 bases and V by 3 bases; bases with no gene match: 7.